The 29 T cell receptor beta chains presented below share a single source sample, sequenced in a study of technical replicates of blood from a few donors. The data were produced by immunoSEQ multiplex PCR, yet TCRdb's version contains in-frame clones alone and is incomplete. The sample holds roughly 79,000 clones, more than 90% seen once. Sequencing used T cells isolated from PBMCs. These receptors were taken from a human donor in good health.

V is TRBV10-2 and J is TRBJ2-1; 8 bases match TRBD2. Germline trimming cut 10 bases from V and 0 bases from J; bases unmatched to any gene: 5. Germline V gene lookup returns CDR1 WSHSY and CDR2 SAAADI. The CDR3 covers 14 residues. CDR3 DNA: TGCGCCACCCAGCGGGAGCACTCCTACAATGAGCAGTTCTTC. Protein: CATQREHSYNEQFF.

The gene calls are TRBV5-1 and TRBJ1-1; maybe TRBD1 (6 bases). Germline CDR1 reads SGHRS; CDR2 reads YFSETQ. This CDR3 region has 15 residues. The V end was cut by 4 bases, the J end by 4 bases, with 17 bases between. CDR3 loop: CASSLIGGDATEAFF. The CDR3, as DNA: TGCGCCAGCAGCCTGATAGGGGGGGACGCCACTGAAGCTTTCTTT.

This chain connects TRBV2 to TRBJ1-2; 9 bases agree with TRBD1. The V gene end was trimmed by 0 bases and the J gene end by 7 bases; junction bases not matched to a gene: 9. The germline V gene encodes CDR1 SNHLY and CDR2 FYNNEI. CDR3 size: 16 residues. CDR3 DNA: TGTGCCAGCAGTGAAGCCAGGACAGGGGCCGGTAGTGGCTACACCTTC. Amino acid sequence: CASSEARTGAGSGYTF. Using reference TRBV2 and TRBJ1-2 for the parts outside the CDR3, the full variable domain is EPEVTQTPSHQVTQMGQEVILRCVPISNHLYFYWYRQILGQKVEFLVSFYNNEISEKSEIFDDQFSVERPDGSNFTLKIRSTKLEDSAMYFCASSEARTGAGSGYTFGSGTRLTVV.

This rearrangement joins TRBV27 to TRBJ1-1, with D possibly matching TRBD1 (6 bases). The CDR3 is made up of 10 amino acids. Germline V gene sequence: CDR1 MNHEY, CDR2 SMNVEV (reference sequence). Trimming removed 2 bases at V and 11 bases at J, with 6 bases between. The CDR3 loop reads CASSLDRAFF. The DNA for the CDR3 is TGTGCCAGCAGTTTAGACAGGGCTTTCTTT.

CDR3 residues: CASSLGEEGLGEQYF. The DNA for the CDR3 is TGTGCCAGCAGCTTAGGAGAGGAGGGCTTGGGCGAGCAGTACTTC. V and J are TRBV7-9 and TRBJ2-7; D is perhaps TRBD2 (6 bases). The CDR3 consists of 15 residues. V was pared by 1 base and J by 6 bases, with 16 bases between. Looked up from germline, CDR1 is SEHNR and CDR2 is FQNEAQ (reference sequence).

The chain has TRBV5-1 and TRBJ2-3; 9 bases agree with TRBD2. The length of the CDR3 is 14 residues. V lost 1 base, J lost 3 bases, and 0 bases stayed unmatched. In germline, CDR1 is SGHRS, CDR2 YFSETQ. DNA of the CDR3: TGCGCCAGCAGCTTGACTAGCGGGACAGATACGCAGTATTTT. It is translated as CASSLTSGTDTQYF.

V gene TRBV5-5 combines with J gene TRBJ2-7, with 7 bases identical to TRBD1. V was pared by 2 bases and J by 2 bases, with 7 bases of the junction left unmatched. Germline CDR1 is SGHKS and CDR2 is YYEKEE (reference sequence). The CDR3 contains 15 residues. The CDR3: CASSLPGQKTYEQYF. The CDR3 nucleotides are TGTGCCAGCAGCTTACCGGGACAGAAAACCTACGAGCAGTACTTC.

This chain joins TRBV30 and TRBJ2-5; TRBD1 matches at 7 bases. This CDR3 is built from 15 residues. J gave up 1 base and V 0 bases, and 5 bases lay outside the gene matches. CDR1 is GTSNPN and CDR2 is SVGIG in the germline V gene (reference sequence). The CDR3 region is CAWSVGTVPQETQYF. The CDR3 DNA sequence: TGTGCCTGGAGTGTTGGGACAGTACCCCAAGAGACCCAGTACTTC.

The rearrangement uses TRBV28 and TRBJ1-5, with 10 positions matching TRBD1. Germline V gives CDR1 MDHEN, CDR2 SYDVKM. V lost 5 bases and J lost 0; bases outside the gene matches: 10. The CDR3 loop spans 18 amino acids. In DNA form, the CDR3 reads TGTGCCAGCAGTCTGGGGACAGGGGAGGTTTTTAGCAATCAGCCCCAGCATTTT. Translation: CASSLGTGEVFSNQPQHF.

The chain couples TRBV29-1 to TRBJ1-2; TRBD1 might be the D (5 bases). Trimming took off 6 bases at V and 2 bases at J, with 16 bases between the two ends. The V gene's germline CDR1 is SQVTM and CDR2 ANQGSEA. The CDR3 is 14 amino acids. In DNA, the CDR3 is TGCAGCGTGGAGGGGTCCGGGGGAAACTATGGCTACACCTTC. As protein: CSVEGSGGNYGYTF.

The chain is built from TRBV25-1 and TRBJ2-1; the D is unclear. The CDR3 runs 13 residues. With 3 bases removed from V and 4 bases from J, the gap between germline ends came to 7 bases. Germline V gene data show CDR1 as MGHDK and CDR2 as SYGVNS. This CDR3 reads CASSETVYNEQFF. CDR3 nucleotide sequence: TGTGCCAGCAGTGAGACTGTATACAATGAGCAGTTCTTC.

The V and J genes are TRBV7-9 and TRBJ2-2; no reliable D call. The CDR3 is 13 residues long. The germline V and J ends were trimmed by 5 bases and 7 bases, with 11 bases remaining between them. CDR1 SEHNR and CDR2 FQNEAQ come from the germline V gene (reference sequence). The CDR3, as DNA: TGTGCCAGCAGCCCGACGGGTAACGGGGAGCTGTTTTTT. Protein sequence: CASSPTGNGELFF.

The chain links TRBV6-1 to TRBJ2-1; TRBD2 matches 10 bases. This CDR3 is 14 amino acids long. CDR1 and CDR2 from the germline V gene are MNHNS and SASEGT. With 6 bases clipped from V and 14 bases from J, the junction kept 13 bases outside the gene matches. The CDR3 coding sequence is TGTGCCAGCAGCTCACAGCCTAGCGGGAGAGGGGAGTTCTTC. It yields the protein CASSSQPSGRGEFF.

The chain uses TRBV7-9 and TRBJ1-2; D may be TRBD1 (6 bases). V was cut by 2 bases and J by 3 bases, with 10 bases left in between. There are 14 residues in the CDR3. Germline V gene sequence: CDR1 SEHNR, CDR2 FQNEAQ (reference sequence). The CDR3 nucleotides are TGTGCCAGCAGCTTAACAGGGATGGACTATGGCTACACCTTC. Residues: CASSLTGMDYGYTF.

V usage is TRBV7-9 and J usage is TRBJ1-2; maybe TRBD1 (6 bases). This CDR3 region has 13 residues. CDR1 and CDR2 from the germline V gene are SEHNR and FQNEAQ (reference sequence). Trimming cost V 3 bases and J 4 bases, with 9 bases left between them. CDR3 coding DNA: TGTGCCAGCAGCTTTGGGACATCCTATGGCTACACCTTC. Its protein product is CASSFGTSYGYTF.

This clone was seen a single time. The V and J genes are TRBV29-1 and TRBJ2-2; D perhaps matches TRBD2 (7 bases). CDR1 and CDR2 from the germline V gene are SQVTM and ANQGSEA. V shed 1 base and J shed 7 bases, with 19 bases lying between them. This CDR3 is 16 amino acids long. Here the CDR3 reads CSVEGRGGATNGELFF. In DNA form, the CDR3 reads TGCAGCGTTGAAGGGCGAGGGGGGGCGACGAACGGGGAGCTGTTTTTT.

The J gene is TRBJ2-1, the V gene TRBV2, with 9 bases lining up with TRBD2. CDR1 is SNHLY and CDR2 is FYNNEI in the germline V gene. The CDR3 consists of 15 residues. V dropped 4 bases and J dropped 7; count of bases not matched to a gene: 8. This CDR3 reads CASSGHGTSRNEQFF. DNA for the CDR3: TGTGCCAGCAGTGGACATGGGACTAGCAGGAATGAGCAGTTCTTC.

The genes are TRBV27 and TRBJ2-7; TRBD2 matches at 7 bases. The CDR3 is 14 amino acids. Unmatched junction bases numbered 10, after V lost 6 bases and J lost 5 bases. CDR1 is MNHEY and CDR2 is SMNVEV in the germline V gene (reference sequence). CDR3 DNA: TGTGCCAGCAGCCCAGGCGGGAGTTTCAACGAGCAGTACTTC. Translation gives CASSPGGSFNEQYF.

This rearrangement joins TRBV4-3 to TRBJ2-1; 9 nucleotides match TRBD2. The germline V gene has CDR1 LGHNA and CDR2 YSLEER. Losses at the gene ends were 4 bases for V and 5 bases for J; bases not matched to a gene: 3. The CDR3 loop spans 14 amino acids. CDR3 bases: TGCGCCAGCAGCCTATTAGCGGGAGACAATGAGCAGTTCTTC. Amino acids: CASSLLAGDNEQFF.

The chain employs TRBV4-2 and TRBJ2-3; the D is unclear. This CDR3 region has 13 residues. CDR1 is LGHNA and CDR2 is YNFKEQ in the germline V gene. The V end lost 0 bases, the J end lost 3 bases, and 4 bases lay between the germline ends. The CDR3 DNA follows: TGTGCCAGCAGCCAAGAACTGACAGATACGCAGTATTTT. It is translated as CASSQELTDTQYF.

This sequence joins TRBV5-1 and TRBJ1-2; 8 positions match TRBD1. The J segment lost 4 bases and the V segment lost 4 bases, leaving 9 bases of the junction unmatched. Germline V gives CDR1 SGHRS, CDR2 YFSETQ. The CDR3 consists of 15 residues. The CDR3, as DNA: TGCGCCAGCAGCATCGGACAGGGCAACCCCTATGGCTACACCTTC. Translating gives CASSIGQGNPYGYTF.

This chain links TRBV5-5 with TRBJ1-1, with no clear D. With 2 bases removed from V and 1 base from J, the gap between germline ends came to 9 bases. The CDR3 is 14 residues long. CDR1 and CDR2 (germline): SGHKS, YYEKEE (reference sequence). In DNA, the CDR3 is TGTGCCAGCAGCTTTCCTCGGGGGAACACTGAAGCTTTCTTT. Translating it yields CASSFPRGNTEAFF.

The chain links TRBV5-6 to TRBJ2-7; 10 bases fit TRBD2. Germline V gives CDR1 SGHDT, CDR2 YYEEEE. Germline trimming cut 4 bases from V and 7 bases from J; bases unmatched to any gene: 14. The CDR3 is 16 residues long. The CDR3 sequence: CASSPLRAGGPREQYF. As DNA, the CDR3 is TGTGCCAGCAGCCCGCTAAGAGCGGGAGGGCCTAGAGAGCAGTACTTC.

The V gene is TRBV6-4, the J gene TRBJ1-2; perhaps TRBD1 as D (5 bases). The ends were cut back, 5 bases at V and 3 bases at J, with 16 bases in the middle. CDR3 length: 15 amino acids. Germline values: CDR1 MRHNA, CDR2 SNTAGT. The CDR3 DNA reads as TGTGCCAGCAGTAGGTACACAGGACCTTACTATGGCTACACCTTC. Protein sequence: CASSRYTGPYYGYTF.

The rearrangement joins TRBV6-6 to TRBJ1-5; the D gene is possibly TRBD1 (5 bases). CDR1 and CDR2 from the germline V gene are MNHNY and SVGAGI (reference sequence). The CDR3 runs 14 residues. Trimming pared 7 bases from V and 5 bases from J, leaving 15 bases between. CDR3 sequence: CASTSRRGDQPQHF. The DNA for the CDR3 is TGTGCCAGCACCTCGAGGAGGGGAGATCAGCCCCAGCATTTT.

The chain couples TRBV2 to TRBJ2-7; 8 bases are shared with TRBD1. After removal of 7 bases from V and 3 bases from J, the junction contained 8 bases not matched to a gene. In germline, CDR1 is SNHLY, CDR2 FYNNEI. The CDR3 totals 14 residues. This CDR3 is CASILDRGNYEQYF. The CDR3 bases are TGTGCCAGCATATTAGACAGGGGAAACTACGAGCAGTACTTC.

The chain recombines TRBV11-3 with TRBJ2-7, with TRBD1 identical over 9 bases. The germline CDR1 and CDR2 sequences are SGHNT and YENEEA. The J segment lost 3 bases and the V segment lost 4 bases, leaving 7 bases of the junction unmatched. This CDR3 comprises 15 residues. The CDR3 DNA is TGTGCCAGCAGCTCTGCCGGGACAGGGTTCTACGAGCAGTACTTC. This translates into CASSSAGTGFYEQYF.

This rearrangement joins TRBV6-5 to TRBJ2-1, with TRBD1 identical over 10 bases. CDR1 and CDR2 from the germline V gene are MNHEY and SVGAGI. This CDR3 spans 15 amino acids. After removal of 6 bases from V and 7 bases from J, the junction contained 9 bases not matched to a gene. The chain's CDR3 is CASSQTRTGGNEQFF. In DNA, the CDR3 is TGTGCCAGCAGCCAGACTCGGACAGGGGGAAATGAGCAGTTCTTC.

The CDR3 sequence: CSSRGGEYTEAFF. The DNA of the CDR3 is TGCAGCTCGCGGGGGGGCGAGTATACTGAAGCTTTCTTT. V gene TRBV29-1 combines with J gene TRBJ1-1; tentative D call: TRBD1 (6 bases). V was pared by 8 bases and J by 5 bases, with 18 bases between. CDR1 and CDR2 (germline): SQVTM, ANQGSEA. This CDR3 contains 13 residues. The full variable domain, rest sourced from reference TRBV29-1 and TRBJ1-1, is SAVISQKPSRDICQRGTSLTIQCQVDSQVTMMFWYRQQPGQSLTLIATANQGSEATYESGFVIDKFPISRPNLTFSTLTVSNMSPEDSSIYLCSSRGGEYTEAFFGQGTRLTVV.